Listed below are T cell receptor beta chains from one sample, sequenced in a study of CD8 T cells in Susac syndrome. TCRdb fed the immunoSEQ multiplex PCR reads into MiXCR, producing one record per CDR3 protein. The sample includes 150,000 or so distinct CDR3 sequences, 90% to 95% of them seen just once. What was sequenced was CD4+ T cells from PBMCs. These receptors were obtained from a human donor in good health. Both conserved end residues are part of each CDR3. Each record gives: V gene, J gene, clone size, D gene, CDR3 protein, CDR3 DNA. D genes are given only for firm matches. A clone size is listed for some rows: how often the clone was seen (once, few, many), or a class if it is expanded.

TRBV2	TRBJ2-2	-	-	CASSGTGNTGELFF	TGTGCCAGTAGCGGGACAGGAAACACCGGGGAGCTGTTTTTT
TRBV6-2/TRBV6-3	TRBJ2-5	once	-	CASSYSNSGTETQYF	TGTGCCAGCAGTTACTCGAATAGTGGAACGGAGACCCAGTACTTC
TRBV3-1	TRBJ2-2	-	-	CASSLSPVNTGELFF	TGTGCCAGCAGCTTAAGTCCGGTGAACACCGGGGAGCTGTTTTTT
TRBV13	TRBJ1-3	-	-	CASTSRYRGKRGSGNTIYF	TGTGCCAGCACCTCCCGGTATAGGGGGAAACGTGGCTCTGGAAACACCATATATTTT
TRBV6-5	TRBJ1-6	-	-	CASSSTAYNSPLHF	TGTGCCAGCAGTTCGACAGCATATAATTCACCCCTCCACTTT
TRBV5-1	TRBJ2-1	-	-	CASSLALGAGNEQFF	TGCGCCAGCAGCTTGGCCTTAGGGGCCGGAAATGAGCAGTTCTTC
TRBV20-1	TRBJ2-5	-	-	CSARGGQRVIGETQYF	TGCAGTGCTAGGGGGGGACAGAGAGTGATTGGGGAGACCCAGTACTTC
TRBV19	TRBJ2-1	-	TRBD2	CASSYTAGGLYSEQFF	TGTGCCAGTAGCTACACCGCGGGGGGACTTTATAGTGAGCAGTTCTTC
TRBV2	TRBJ2-7	once	TRBD1	CASSEGTGEREQYF	TGTGCCAGCAGTGAAGGGACAGGGGAGAGAGAGCAGTACTTC
TRBV6-6	TRBJ2-5	-	-	CASSPPGQTQYF	TGTGCCAGCAGCCCCCCAGGGCAGACCCAGTACTTC
TRBV2	TRBJ2-7	-	TRBD1	CAVGPQGPSYEQYF	TGTGCCGTGGGTCCACAGGGGCCTTCCTACGAGCAGTACTTC
TRBV7-9	TRBJ2-5	-	-	CASSQDRRETQYF	TGTGCCAGCAGCCAAGACAGGCGAGAGACCCAGTACTTC
TRBV12-3/TRBV12-4	TRBJ2-5	-	TRBD2	CASRNLAGAQETQYF	TGTGCCAGCAGAAACCTAGCGGGGGCACAAGAGACCCAGTACTTC
TRBV6-5	TRBJ2-5	-	TRBD2	CASSYSGLAGYQETQYF	TGTGCCAGCAGTTACTCGGGACTAGCGGGGTACCAAGAGACCCAGTACTTC
TRBV19	TRBJ1-2	-	TRBD1	CASRDRDRGYGYTF	TGTGCCAGTAGGGACCGGGACAGGGGTTATGGCTACACCTTC
TRBV6-6	TRBJ2-2	-	TRBD2	CASRPSGGLSGELFF	TGTGCCAGCAGACCTAGCGGGGGGTTGAGCGGGGAGCTGTTTTTT
TRBV5-7	TRBJ2-1	-	-	CASIRTGSRSYNEQFF	TGTGCCAGCATCCGGACCGGGAGCCGCTCCTACAATGAGCAGTTCTTC
TRBV5-6	TRBJ2-5	-	-	CASSLTGTSPTQYF	TGTGCCAGCAGCTTGACCGGGACAAGCCCAACCCAGTACTTC
TRBV12-3/TRBV12-4	TRBJ1-5	-	-	CASSWSKQPQHF	TGTGCCAGCAGTTGGTCCAAACAGCCCCAGCATTTT
TRBV5-1	TRBJ1-2	-	TRBD1	CASTLQFGQGAGGYTF	TGCGCCAGCACCCTCCAATTCGGACAGGGGGCAGGCGGCTACACCTTC
TRBV19	TRBJ1-1	-	-	CASSIQRGTEAFF	TGTGCCAGTAGTATTCAGAGGGGCACTGAAGCTTTCTTT
TRBV3-1	TRBJ1-1	-	-	CASSQIMNTEAFF	TGTGCCAGCAGCCAGATCATGAACACTGAAGCTTTCTTT
TRBV2	TRBJ2-5	-	-	CASTPGLQETQYF	TGTGCCAGCACTCCCGGACTACAAGAGACCCAGTACTTC
TRBV5-1	TRBJ2-5	-	TRBD2	CASLAGTSGTETQYF	TGCGCCAGCCTCGCCGGGACTAGCGGGACAGAGACCCAGTACTTC
TRBV5-1	TRBJ2-1	once	-	CASSASPSSYNEQFF	TGCGCCAGCAGCGCTAGCCCTAGCTCCTACAATGAGCAGTTCTTC
TRBV29-1	TRBJ2-2	-	-	CSVEAQANTGELFF	TGCAGCGTTGAGGCTCAAGCGAACACCGGGGAGCTGTTTTTT